A selection of T cell receptor beta chains follows, all from one sample in a study of shared clonotypes between healthy human individuals. The assay was immunoSEQ multiplex PCR, and TCRdb's table has in-frame clones only and misses some. Here the sample spans some 1 million clones, about 75% being singletons. The sample taken for sequencing was memory CD4+ T cells sorted from blood. Source of these receptors: a man aged 18 to 30 in good health. The CDR3 runs from the conserved cysteine through the conserved F or W. The order of the fields is V gene, D gene, clone size, J gene, CDR3 protein, CDR3 DNA. D genes are given only for firm matches. Clone size is stated in some rows and not others, as once, few, many or a class when expanded.

TRBV7-8	TRBD2	NA	TRBJ2-5	CASSLGLAGAETQYF	TGTGCCAGCAGCTTGGGACTAGCGGGGGCAGAGACCCAGTACTTC
TRBV18	TRBD1	NA	TRBJ2-3	CASSPPQGGGTDTQYF	TGTGCCAGCTCACCACCACAGGGGGGCGGCACAGATACGCAGTATTTT
TRBV5-1	NA	NA	TRBJ1-4	CASSPGGANEKLFF	TGCGCCAGCAGCCCGGGGGGAGCTAATGAAAAACTGTTTTTT
TRBV5-4	NA	NA	TRBJ2-7	CASSPKVGASSYEQYF	TGTGCCAGCAGCCCCAAGGTGGGGGCAAGCTCCTACGAGCAGTACTTC
TRBV11-3	NA	NA	TRBJ2-1	CASSTGVGKEQFF	TGTGCCAGCAGCACAGGCGTGGGGAAGGAGCAGTTCTTC
TRBV7-2	NA	NA	TRBJ2-5	CASSLFGRAPQETQYF	TGTGCCAGCAGCTTATTCGGAAGGGCCCCACAAGAGACCCAGTACTTC
TRBV10-2	NA	NA	TRBJ1-6	CASRDGINSPLHF	TGCGCCAGCAGAGACGGTATTAATTCACCCCTCCACTTT
TRBV5-4	TRBD2	NA	TRBJ2-1	CASSLRREVHNEQFF	TGTGCCAGCAGCTTGAGGCGGGAGGTTCACAATGAGCAGTTCTTC
TRBV5-4	TRBD2	NA	TRBJ2-1	CASSLASGGLNEQFF	TGTGCCAGCAGCTTGGCCAGCGGGGGGCTTAATGAGCAGTTCTTC
TRBV23-1	NA	NA	TRBJ2-7	CASSQTRDTFSYEQYF	TGCGCCAGCAGTCAAACTCGGGACACCTTCTCCTACGAGCAGTACTTC
TRBV28	NA	NA	TRBJ1-1	CASSSGVRQFNTEAFF	TGTGCCAGCAGTTCAGGGGTGAGACAATTTAACACTGAAGCTTTCTTT
TRBV10-3	NA	NA	TRBJ2-5	CATAGLQEETQYF	TGTGCCACCGCGGGACTCCAAGAAGAGACCCAGTACTTC
TRBV5-6	TRBD2	NA	TRBJ2-2	CASSLRGGSGELFF	TGTGCCAGCAGCTTGCGCGGGGGGTCCGGGGAGCTGTTTTTT
TRBV5-5	NA	NA	TRBJ1-1	CASSFQRHPSGTEAFF	TGTGCCAGCAGCTTTCAGAGACACCCATCTGGCACTGAAGCTTTCTTT
TRBV19	NA	few	TRBJ1-1	CASSIASNTEAFF	TGTGCCAGTAGTATAGCAAGTAACACTGAAGCTTTCTTT
TRBV7-7	TRBD2	NA	TRBJ2-7	CASSLVPGLAKLYEQYF	TGTGCTAGCAGCTTAGTCCCGGGACTAGCGAAACTTTACGAGCAGTACTTC
TRBV6-6	NA	NA	TRBJ2-1	CASSSHREGEQFF	TGTGCCAGCAGTTCCCACAGGGAGGGTGAGCAGTTCTTC
TRBV12-5	NA	NA	TRBJ1-1	CASGLSGTSEAFF	TGTGCTAGTGGTTTATCAGGTACCAGTGAAGCTTTCTTT
TRBV18	NA	few	TRBJ1-5	CASSPYRLQPQHF	TGTGCCAGCTCACCCTACAGGCTCCAGCCCCAGCATTTT
TRBV10-1	TRBD2	NA	TRBJ2-5	CASSESGTSGSVTQYF	TGCGCCAGCAGTGAGTCCGGGACTAGCGGGAGTGTGACCCAGTACTTC
TRBV6-5	NA	many	TRBJ2-2	CASSYSWIRNTGELFF	TGTGCCAGCAGTTACTCATGGATTAGGAACACCGGGGAGCTGTTTTTT
TRBV7-2	NA	NA	TRBJ2-1	CASSLLNEQFF	TGTGCCAGCAGCTTACTCAATGAGCAGTTCTTC
TRBV6-6	TRBD1	once	TRBJ1-4	CASSLGGAGEKLFF	TGTGCCAGCAGTTTAGGGGGCGCGGGTGAAAAACTGTTTTTT
TRBV5-1	NA	NA	TRBJ1-1	CASSLQQNTEAFF	TGCGCCAGCAGCTTGCAACAGAACACTGAAGCTTTCTTT
TRBV30	TRBD1	NA	TRBJ2-5	CAWRGQGWWETQYF	TGTGCCTGGAGGGGACAGGGGTGGTGGGAGACCCAGTACTTC
TRBV30	NA	NA	TRBJ1-6	CACPAGFYGGTPLHF	TGTGCCTGCCCCGCCGGCTTTTACGGGGGAACACCCCTCCACTTT
TRBV6-6	NA	NA	TRBJ2-5	CASSRPGPRETQYF	TGTGCCAGCAGTCGACCGGGACCGAGGGAGACCCAGTACTTC
TRBV7-2	NA	NA	TRBJ1-2	CASSSEGGYTF	TGTGCCAGCAGCTCTGAGGGTGGCTACACCTTC
TRBV18	NA	NA	TRBJ2-2	CASSPLNTGELFF	TGTGCCAGCTCACCATTAAACACCGGGGAGCTGTTTTTT
TRBV7-2	TRBD2	NA	TRBJ2-3	CASSLALGGSGTDTQYF	TGTGCCAGCAGCTTAGCGCTCGGCGGGAGCGGCACAGATACGCAGTATTTT
TRBV7-2	NA	NA	TRBJ2-7	CASSSLLPGEQYF	TGTGCCAGCAGCTCCTTACTACCCGGCGAGCAGTACTTC
TRBV18	NA	NA	TRBJ2-1	CASSRSPGGAFLEQFF	TGTGCCAGCTCACGATCTCCAGGGGGGGCCTTTCTTGAGCAGTTCTTC
TRBV7-2	NA	NA	TRBJ2-7	CASSLGGFINEQYF	TGTGCCAGCAGCTTAGGCGGATTTATTAACGAGCAGTACTTC
TRBV9	NA	NA	TRBJ2-3	CASSRADTDTQYF	TGTGCCAGCAGCCGGGCCGACACAGATACGCAGTATTTT